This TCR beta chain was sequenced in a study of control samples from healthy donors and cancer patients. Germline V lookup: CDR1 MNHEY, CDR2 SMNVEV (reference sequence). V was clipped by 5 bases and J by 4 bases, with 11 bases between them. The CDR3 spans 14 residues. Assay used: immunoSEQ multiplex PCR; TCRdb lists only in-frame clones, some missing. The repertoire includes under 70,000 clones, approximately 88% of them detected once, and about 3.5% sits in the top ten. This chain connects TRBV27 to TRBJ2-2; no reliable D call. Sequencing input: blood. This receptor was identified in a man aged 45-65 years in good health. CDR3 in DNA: TGTGCCAGCAGTCCCTGGACGGCCACCGGGGAGCTGTTTTTT. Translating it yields CASSPWTATGELFF.